Reported below is one TCR beta chain. Its antigen is undetermined. Assay: immunoSEQ multiplex PCR; the TCRdb copy retains only in-frame clones and omits some. The table lists roughly 1,400 clones, around 30% of them singletons. The data belong to a study of T cells in localized non-small cell lung cancer. V lost 4 bases and J 0 bases, leaving 11 bases between the germline ends. This CDR3 comprises 15 residues. Germline V gene sequence: CDR1 SGDLS, CDR2 YYNGEE. Regarding the study as a whole: A median of approximately 50 of the top 100 tumor clones appeared in adjacent lung, which was paired and uninvolved.

The starting material was lung tumor tissue, obtained before any cancer treatment. The chain employs TRBV9 and TRBJ1-3, with D hard to call. The sequence was collected from a man aged 40 to 69 with stage II lung adenocarcinoma. In nucleotides, the CDR3 is TGTGCCAGCAGCCCCCAACCGGACTCTGGAAACACCATATATTTT. Protein: CASSPQPDSGNTIYF.